A single sample gave rise to the 27 T cell receptor beta chains below, sequenced in a study of T-cell reconstitution after alpha-beta-depleted transplantation in children. Study observations and caveats: When one year had passed after transplant, most T-cell counts and diversity came from newly produced T cells.

Their antigens remain unidentified. Unique molecular identifiers were incorporated during preparation of the TCRbeta library. TCRdb re-called the PCR reads through MiXCR, storing one row per CDR3 protein. The sample consists of hundreds of thousands of distinct CDR3 sequences, roughly 7.8% of them appearing once. This specimen was peripheral blood, taken 360 days after TCRalphabeta/CD19-depleted stem cell transplant. The receptors derive from a female patient aged 2-9 years who had a stem cell transplant for Fanconi anemia, so the T cells may come from the graft donor.

This clonotype was seen a handful of times. The chain employs TRBV9 and TRBJ1-6; D may be TRBD1 (5 bases). This CDR3 region has 15 residues. The ends were cut back, 4 bases at V and 6 bases at J, with 14 bases in the middle. Germline CDR1 reads SGDLS; CDR2 reads YYNGEE. As DNA, the CDR3 is TGTGCCAGCAGCCCCGGGACCGACTCTAATTCACCCCTCCACTTT. It translates to CASSPGTDSNSPLHF.

The chain uses TRBV11-2 and TRBJ1-6, with 10 bases fitting TRBD1. The CDR3 has 16 amino acids. The V segment lost 0 bases and the J segment 8 bases; nucleotides outside the gene matches: 4. The germline gives CDR1 SGHAT, CDR2 FQNNGV. Written as DNA, the CDR3 is TGTGCCAGCAGCTTAGATCTGACAGGGGGCGATTCACCCCTCCACTTT. Its protein product is CASSLDLTGGDSPLHF. The entire variable domain, with the rest obtained from reference TRBV11-2 and TRBJ1-6, is as follows: EAGVAQSPRYKIIEKRQSVAFWCNPISGHATLYWYQQILGQGPKLLIQFQNNGVVDDSQLPKDRFSAERLKGVDSTLKIQPAKLEDSAVYLCASSLDLTGGDSPLHFGNGTRLTVT.

This clonotype has at least ten counts. CDR3 in DNA: TGTGCCAGCAGTGCCCGGAAAGGGATGAACACTGAAGCTTTCTTT. Amino acid sequence: CASSARKGMNTEAFF. V usage is TRBV25-1 and J usage is TRBJ1-1; D is ambiguous. CDR3 length: 15 residues. The V gene lost 4 bases and the J gene lost 0 bases, with 12 bases spanning the gap. Germline loops: CDR1 MGHDK, CDR2 SYGVNS.

The sample holds many counts of this clonotype. This sequence joins TRBV11-2 and TRBJ2-4; D uncertain. The V end was cut by 0 bases, the J end by 0 bases, with 12 bases between. Germline CDR1 SGHAT, CDR2 FQNNGV. The CDR3 length is 17 residues. The chain's CDR3 is CASSLDLWRIAKNIQYF. The CDR3 DNA is TGTGCCAGCAGCTTAGATCTCTGGAGAATAGCCAAAAACATTCAGTACTTC.

This rearrangement joins TRBV7-2 to TRBJ1-2; 7 bases are shared with TRBD1. This CDR3 has 14 amino acids. The germline V gene has CDR1 SGHTA and CDR2 FQGNSA. Trimming cost V 0 bases and J 8 bases; bases outside gene matches: 6. The CDR3 loop is CASSLARDSGGYTF. CDR3 DNA: TGTGCCAGCAGCTTAGCCCGGGACAGTGGAGGCTACACCTTC.

There are many counts of this clonotype. The chain couples TRBV29-1 to TRBJ2-5, with D unresolved. CDR3 length equals 12 residues. Looked up from germline, CDR1 is SQVTM and CDR2 is ANQGSEA. V lost 6 bases and J lost 2, with 10 bases in between. The DNA for the CDR3 is TGCAGCGTGCTGAAGATACAAGAGACCCAGTACTTC. This codes for CSVLKIQETQYF.

V usage is TRBV20-1 and J usage is TRBJ1-1, with no clear D. The CDR3 totals 15 residues. V was clipped by 3 bases and J by 1 base, with 15 bases between them. Germline CDR1 and CDR2: DFQATT and SNEGSKA (reference sequence). The CDR3 DNA reads as TGCAGTGCTAGTTATAACAGCGTTCGGAACACTGAAGCTTTCTTT. Amino acid sequence: CSASYNSVRNTEAFF.

This clonotype was seen ten or more times. This chain joins TRBV9 and TRBJ2-4, with D perhaps matching TRBD1 or TRBD2 (5 bases each). Germline CDR1 SGDLS, CDR2 YYNGEE. Deletions cut 4 bases from V and 4 bases from J, with 12 bases between. The CDR3 loop spans 14 amino acids. The CDR3 spells CASSPGTGKNIQYF. The DNA of the CDR3 is TGTGCCAGCAGCCCCGGGACGGGAAAAAACATTCAGTACTTC.

This clonotype appeared many times. The chain links TRBV28 to TRBJ1-1; D is undetermined. Between the trimmed V and J ends, which lost 4 bases and 5 bases, there was a span of 14 bases. The CDR3 totals 14 residues. Germline-derived CDR1 and CDR2 are MDHEN and SYDVKM. In nucleotides, the CDR3 is TGTGCCAGCAGTTACCCCACAGCTCGGACTGAAGCTTTCTTT. This gives the protein CASSYPTARTEAFF.

This clonotype was picked up many times. This chain connects TRBV10-3 to TRBJ1-1, with D hard to call. Germline V lookup: CDR1 ENHRY, CDR2 SYGVKD. The CDR3 runs to 14 residues. V was shortened by 1 base and J by 4 bases, with 10 bases between the two germline ends. The CDR3 DNA sequence: TGTGCCATCAGTGAGTACGAGGCAGGCACTGAAGCTTTCTTT. It translates to CAISEYEAGTEAFF.

In this sample, this clonotype turned up many times. The V call is TRBV3-1, the J call TRBJ2-7, with 9 bases lining up with TRBD1. The J segment lost 3 bases and the V segment lost 6 bases, leaving 9 bases of the junction unmatched. The CDR3 is 15 amino acids. In germline, CDR1 is LGHDT, CDR2 YNNKEL (reference sequence). CDR3 in DNA: TGTGCCAGCAGTTACAGGGGGCCCTTCTTCTACGAGCAGTACTTC. Protein: CASSYRGPFFYEQYF.

This clonotype showed up many times. This rearrangement joins TRBV5-1 to TRBJ2-5; no clear D gene. CDR1 and CDR2 (germline): SGHRS, YFSETQ. The CDR3 sequence is 12 residues long. Trimming took off 1 base at V and 4 bases at J, with 5 bases between the two ends. The CDR3 coding sequence is TGCGCCAGCAGCTTGCTTGGAGAGACCCAGTACTTC. Translating gives CASSLLGETQYF.

The chain is built from TRBV3-1 and TRBJ2-2; 10 bases fit TRBD2. Trimming removed 2 bases from V and 3 bases from J; junction bases left unmatched: 15. CDR1 is LGHDT and CDR2 is YNNKEL in the germline V gene (reference sequence). This CDR3 comprises 20 residues. Here the CDR3 reads CASSQLAGDTRGTYTGELFF. Written as DNA, the CDR3 is TGTGCCAGCAGCCAACTAGCGGGGGACACCAGGGGGACCTACACCGGGGAGCTGTTTTTT.

This clonotype has a handful of counts. The chain is built from TRBV2 and TRBJ2-1, with 9 bases that match TRBD2. CDR1 and CDR2 from the germline V gene are SNHLY and FYNNEI. The CDR3 contains 17 residues. V dropped 6 bases and J dropped 0; count of bases not matched to a gene: 9. CDR3 sequence: CASSVVRGGGSYNEQFF. CDR3 DNA: TGTGCCAGCAGCGTAGTCCGCGGGGGGGGCTCCTACAATGAGCAGTTCTTC.

This clonotype was picked up a small number of times. V usage is TRBV12-3 or TRBV12-4 and J usage is TRBJ1-2; TRBD1 might be the D (5 bases). The CDR3 runs 15 residues. The V and J ends lost 4 bases and 2 bases respectively, with 14 bases between them. The CDR3 DNA reads as TGTGCCAGCAGTTCCCCAGGGCTAGGGAACTATGGCTACACCTTC. Translated, it gives CASSSPGLGNYGYTF.

J is TRBJ2-3 and V is TRBV23-1, with D tentatively TRBD1 (5 bases). TRBV23-1 is noted as an ORF with a role that remains uncertain. The CDR3 has 15 residues. Trimming cost V 0 bases and J 1 base, with 8 bases left between them. This CDR3 reads CASSQSGRRTDTQYF. Written as DNA, the CDR3 is TGCGCCAGCAGTCAATCGGGGCGTCGCACAGATACGCAGTATTTT.

This clonotype was found many times. The CDR3 DNA sequence: TGCAGCGTTGAGCCCCAGGGATCCTACGAGCAGTACTTC. Translation: CSVEPQGSYEQYF. V and J are TRBV29-1 and TRBJ2-7; D perhaps matches TRBD1 (5 bases). V dropped 3 bases and J dropped 1 base, with 10 bases sitting between them. Germline CDR1 SQVTM, CDR2 ANQGSEA. CDR3 length: 13 amino acids.

The rearrangement joins TRBV5-5 to TRBJ1-2, with a weak D call TRBD1 (6 bases). This CDR3 is 14 amino acids long. V shed 0 bases and J shed 8 bases, with 14 bases lying between them. Germline CDR1 is SGHKS and CDR2 is YYEKEE (reference sequence). The CDR3 DNA follows: TGTGCCAGCAGCTTGGACCCGGGGGCAGAGGGCTACACCTTC. Its translation: CASSLDPGAEGYTF.

This clonotype came up many times. A read error may produce the germline difference seen at one junction end. The genes are TRBV6-5 and TRBJ2-5; 7 bases map to TRBD1. In germline, CDR1 is MNHEY, CDR2 SVGAGI. The CDR3 is 13 amino acids. The CDR3: CASSWTGQGTQYF. DNA of the CDR3: TGTGCCAGCAGTTGGACAGGTCAAGGGACCCAGTACTTC.

This clonotype has ten or more counts. This chain joins TRBV10-1 and TRBJ2-3; 8 bases match TRBD2. The V and J ends lost 3 bases and 5 bases, in that order; junction bases with no gene match: 7. The CDR3 is 15 amino acids. Germline lookup yields CDR1 WNHNN and CDR2 SYGVQD (reference sequence). CDR3 sequence reads: CASSDFGGAEDTQYF. The CDR3 nucleotides are TGCGCCAGCAGTGATTTCGGGGGGGCTGAAGATACGCAGTATTTT.

The chain carries TRBV3-1 and TRBJ1-2; 7 bases are shared with TRBD1. Germline assignment: CDR1 LGHDT and CDR2 YNNKEL (reference sequence). V trimming: 3 bases; J trimming: 4 bases; junction bases outside the gene matches: 14. The CDR3 is 17 amino acids. This CDR3 reads CASSHKPLLQGTYGYTF. The CDR3 DNA reads as TGTGCCAGCAGCCACAAGCCCCTGCTACAGGGGACCTATGGCTACACCTTC. Using reference TRBV3-1 and TRBJ1-2 for the parts outside the CDR3, the full variable domain is DTAVSQTPKYLVTQMGNDKSIKCEQNLGHDTMYWYKQDSKKFLKIMFSYNNKELIINETVPNRFSPKSPDKAHLNLHINSLELGDSAVYFCASSHKPLLQGTYGYTFGSGTRLTVV.

In its sample, this clonotype was seen many times. The V and J genes are TRBV9 and TRBJ2-2; the match to TRBD2 covers 7 bases. V trimming: 4 bases; J trimming: 0 bases; junction bases outside the gene matches: 6. This CDR3 spans 16 amino acids. Germline CDR1 is SGDLS and CDR2 is YYNGEE. Here the CDR3 DNA reads TGTGCCAGCAGCCCCTTTGCGGGAGCGAACACCGGGGAGCTGTTTTTT. Its translation is CASSPFAGANTGELFF.

The sample holds many counts of this clonotype. CDR3 DNA: TGTGCCAGCAGCGTGGCCGGACTAGCGGAAGAGACCCAGTACTTC. Translating gives CASSVAGLAEETQYF. This chain uses TRBV9 with TRBJ2-5; 10 bases line up with TRBD2. Trimming cost V 2 bases and J 3 bases; bases outside gene matches: 4. The CDR3 loop spans 15 amino acids. Per germline, CDR1 SGDLS and CDR2 YYNGEE.

The rearrangement links TRBV7-3 to TRBJ2-3; D is undetermined. V lost 4 bases to trimming and J lost 1 base, with 9 bases between them. The CDR3 sequence is 14 residues long. Germline CDR1 SGHTA, CDR2 FQGTGA. CDR3 sequence: CASSSTPGTDTQYF. The CDR3, as DNA: TGTGCCAGCAGCTCCACCCCAGGCACAGATACGCAGTATTTT.

In its sample, this clonotype was seen a few times. V and J are TRBV6-1 and TRBJ2-7, with D unclear. Germline V CDR1 and CDR2: MNHNS, SASEGT. CDR3 size: 14 residues. Deletions cut 1 base from V and 4 bases from J, with 11 bases between. Written as DNA, the CDR3 is TGTGCCAGCAGTGAAGGTGACCCGCCTTACGAGCAGTACTTC. Its translation is CASSEGDPPYEQYF.

This clonotype was recorded at least ten times. The J gene is TRBJ2-1, the V gene TRBV7-7; 7 positions agree with TRBD1. CDR1 and CDR2 (germline): SSHAT, FNYEAQ (reference sequence). With V trimmed by 3 bases and J by 5 bases, 4 bases remained unmatched. The CDR3 is made up of 14 amino acids. The CDR3 DNA reads as TGTGCCAGCAGCTTGGTCACAGGGGACAATGAGCAGTTCTTC. Protein: CASSLVTGDNEQFF.

This clonotype was observed at least ten times. The chain joins TRBV12-3 or TRBV12-4 to TRBJ2-2; the D gene could be TRBD1 or TRBD2 (5 bases each). There are 15 residues in the CDR3. V was pared by 7 bases and J by 1 base, with 13 bases between. The CDR3 nucleotides are TGTGCCAGCACCCTCTGGGGGAAGAACACCGGGGAGCTGTTTTTT. Protein sequence: CASTLWGKNTGELFF.